Listed below are T cell receptor beta chains from one sample, sequenced in a study of CD8 T cells in Susac syndrome. TCRdb re-called the immunoSEQ multiplex PCR reads with MiXCR, one entry per CDR3 protein. This sample yields some 240,000 distinct CDR3 sequences, of which 90% to 97% are seen a single time; 0.1% belongs to the top ten. Sequencing used CD4+ T cells from PBMCs. These TCRs come from a human donor with Susac syndrome. Each CDR3 is given with its conserved first and last residue. The order of the fields is D gene, J gene, clone size, V gene, CDR3 protein, CDR3 DNA. D genes are given only for firm matches. Size is omitted from some rows. Given values are once, few, many or a class for expanded clones.

.	TRBJ2-1	.	TRBV20-1	CSASVGTRHYNEQFF	TGCAGTGCTAGCGTCGGGACTCGCCATTACAATGAGCAGTTCTTC
TRBD1	TRBJ1-2	.	TRBV5-6	CASNRGYGYTF	TGTGCCAGCAACAGGGGCTATGGCTACACCTTC
.	TRBJ1-1	.	TRBV12-3/TRBV12-4	CASRPGGGRLLKAFF	TGTGCCAGCAGACCAGGAGGGGGGCGCTTGCTAAAAGCTTTCTTT
.	TRBJ2-7	.	TRBV3-1	CASSQDTSRTNEQYF	TGTGCCAGCAGCCAAGATACCAGCCGTACTAACGAGCAGTACTTC
.	TRBJ1-1	once	TRBV4-1	CASSQALQAEAFF	TGCGCCAGCAGCCAAGCTTTACAGGCTGAAGCTTTCTTT
.	TRBJ2-5	.	TRBV19	CASRDSAQETQYF	TGTGCCAGTAGGGACAGCGCCCAAGAGACCCAGTACTTC
.	TRBJ1-1	.	TRBV3-1	CASSQALSEAFF	TGTGCCAGCAGCCAAGCACTAAGTGAAGCTTTCTTT
TRBD2	TRBJ2-1	.	TRBV20-1	CSATSGFNEQFF	TGCAGTGCCACTAGCGGGTTCAATGAGCAGTTCTTC
TRBD2	TRBJ2-3	.	TRBV18	CASSSGLGTDTQYF	TGTGCCAGCTCATCGGGACTAGGAACAGATACGCAGTATTTT
TRBD1	TRBJ2-1	.	TRBV23-1	CASISGQKYWDEQFF	TGCGCCAGCATATCGGGACAGAAATATTGGGATGAGCAGTTCTTC
TRBD2	TRBJ2-5	.	TRBV27	CASSLGTSGGQETQYF	TGTGCCAGCAGTCTGGGGACTAGCGGGGGCCAAGAGACCCAGTACTTC
.	TRBJ2-3	.	TRBV12-3/TRBV12-4	CASSPGRRGSDTQYF	TGTGCCAGCAGTCCTGGGCGCAGGGGTTCAGATACGCAGTATTTT
.	TRBJ2-7	.	TRBV20-1	CSARDLGRYDEQYF	TGCAGTGCTAGAGATCTCGGTCGTTACGACGAGCAGTACTTC
.	TRBJ1-2	.	TRBV5-6	CASSPRENNGYTF	TGTGCCAGCAGCCCCAGGGAGAATAATGGCTACACCTTC
.	TRBJ2-7	once	TRBV28	CASSTSPHEQYF	TGTGCCAGCAGTACTAGTCCCCACGAGCAGTACTTC
.	TRBJ2-1	once	TRBV20-1	CSARDSYSYNEQFF	TGCAGTGCGAGGGACTCGTACTCCTACAATGAGCAGTTCTTC
TRBD2	TRBJ2-3	.	TRBV20-1	CSARGSGGRRPDTQYF	TGCAGTGCTAGAGGGTCGGGCGGGAGGAGGCCAGATACGCAGTATTTT
TRBD1	TRBJ2-3	.	TRBV7-3	CASSSTGSFTDTQYF	TGTGCCAGCAGCTCGACAGGGTCTTTTACAGATACGCAGTATTTT
.	TRBJ2-1	.	TRBV12-3/TRBV12-4	CASTLGPAISEQFF	TGTGCCAGCACCCTGGGTCCTGCCATCAGTGAGCAGTTCTTC
.	TRBJ1-1	.	TRBV29-1	CSVKPRLNTEAFF	TGCAGCGTCAAACCCAGACTGAACACTGAAGCTTTCTTT
TRBD1	TRBJ1-5	.	TRBV2	CASSGQGNGNQPQHF	TGTGCCAGCAGCGGACAGGGAAACGGCAATCAGCCCCAGCATTTT
.	TRBJ1-5	.	TRBV10-3	CATAGQWGQPQHF	TGTGCCACCGCCGGGCAGTGGGGTCAGCCCCAGCATTTT
.	TRBJ2-1	.	TRBV5-4	CASAWWERLGDEQFF	TGTGCCAGCGCCTGGTGGGAGCGCCTAGGGGATGAGCAGTTCTTC
.	TRBJ1-1	.	TRBV7-9	CASSLDLLKAFF	TGTGCCAGCAGCTTAGACCTCCTTAAAGCTTTCTTT
.	TRBJ2-1	.	TRBV7-6	CASSHRQAGSYNEQFF	TGTGCCAGCAGCCACCGACAGGCCGGCTCCTACAATGAGCAGTTCTTC
.	TRBJ2-1	.	TRBV14	CASSQWEAEQFF	TGTGCCAGCAGCCAGTGGGAGGCTGAGCAGTTCTTC
TRBD2	TRBJ2-3	.	TRBV28	CASNRAGRSTDTQYF	TGTGCCAGCAACAGAGCGGGAAGAAGCACAGATACGCAGTATTTT
.	TRBJ1-3	.	TRBV20-1	CSAPHSGNTIYF	TGCAGTGCCCCACACTCTGGAAACACCATATATTTT
TRBD2	TRBJ2-1	.	TRBV15	CATSRATSGWDEQFF	TGTGCCACCAGCAGGGCGACTAGCGGTTGGGATGAGCAGTTCTTC
TRBD1	TRBJ2-5	.	TRBV29-1	CSVGGGDRGRETQYF	TGCAGCGTGGGCGGTGGGGACAGGGGGCGAGAGACCCAGTACTTC
.	TRBJ2-7	.	TRBV5-4	CASSDPGRALYEQYF	TGTGCCAGCAGCGACCCGGGCAGGGCGCTTTACGAGCAGTACTTC
.	TRBJ2-7	.	TRBV10-3	CAISQQGYEQYF	TGTGCCATCAGTCAACAGGGTTACGAGCAGTACTTC
TRBD2	TRBJ2-1	once	TRBV3-1	CASSHWRGSSYNEQFF	TGTGCCAGCAGCCACTGGCGGGGGAGCTCCTACAATGAGCAGTTCTTC
TRBD1	TRBJ1-2	.	TRBV6-5	CASSYVRKTGSDYGYTF	TGTGCCAGCAGTTACGTGAGGAAGACAGGGTCTGACTATGGCTACACCTTC
.	TRBJ2-3	.	TRBV20-1	CSASLRGSGEDTQYF	TGCAGTGCTAGCCTAAGGGGTTCTGGCGAAGATACGCAGTATTTT
.	TRBJ2-2	.	TRBV7-7	CASSTGLFGGTGELFF	TGTGCTAGCAGCACCGGACTATTTGGAGGCACCGGGGAGCTGTTTTTT
TRBD1	TRBJ2-2	.	TRBV7-9	CASSLAGQDLTGELFF	TGTGCCAGCAGCTTAGCGGGACAGGACCTCACCGGGGAGCTGTTTTTT
.	TRBJ1-1	once	TRBV9	CASSPAQGVAFF	TGTGCCAGCAGTCCCGCGCAGGGAGTAGCTTTCTTT
TRBD1	TRBJ1-5	.	TRBV29-1	CSVTTGSNQPQHF	TGCAGCGTTACGACAGGGTCCAATCAGCCCCAGCATTTT
TRBD2	TRBJ2-2	.	TRBV14	CASSQGGAGGPSGELFF	TGTGCCAGCAGCCAAGGTGGAGCGGGAGGGCCGTCGGGGGAGCTGTTTTTT
TRBD1	TRBJ2-1	.	TRBV6-4	CASIIGQGEFNEQFF	TGTGCCAGCATCATAGGACAGGGGGAATTCAATGAGCAGTTCTTC
TRBD2	TRBJ2-1	once	TRBV29-1	CSVAISSGHNEQFF	TGCAGCGTTGCAATCTCTAGCGGACACAATGAGCAGTTCTTC
.	TRBJ2-5	.	TRBV20-1	CSASPPLYQETQYF	TGCAGTGCTAGCCCCCCCCTGTACCAAGAGACCCAGTACTTC
TRBD2	TRBJ2-7	.	TRBV6-5	CASSWGGAGEQYF	TGTGCCAGCAGTTGGGGGGGAGCCGGGGAGCAGTACTTC
.	TRBJ1-2	.	TRBV15	CATKGREGGYTF	TGTGCCACCAAGGGGAGGGAAGGTGGCTACACCTTC
TRBD2	TRBJ2-7	.	TRBV4-1	CASSQDPGLADNYEQYF	TGCGCCAGCAGCCAAGACCCGGGACTAGCGGACAACTACGAGCAGTACTTC
TRBD2	TRBJ2-5	.	TRBV9	CASGVAGGETQYF	TGTGCCAGTGGGGTAGCGGGAGGGGAGACCCAGTACTTC
.	TRBJ2-1	.	TRBV28	CASSLAYEQFF	TGTGCCAGCAGTTTAGCCTATGAGCAGTTCTTC
TRBD2	TRBJ2-1	.	TRBV4-1	CASSDLGTTPYNEQFF	TGCGCCAGCAGTGACCTAGGGACTACCCCCTACAATGAGCAGTTCTTC
.	TRBJ2-6	once	TRBV5-4	CASSGKQVSGANVLTF	TGTGCCAGCAGCGGAAAACAGGTCTCTGGGGCCAACGTCCTGACTTTC
.	TRBJ1-4	.	TRBV10-1	CASSDSDNEKLFF	TGCGCCAGCAGTGATTCGGATAATGAAAAACTGTTTTTT